Following are 25 T cell receptor beta chains from one sample sequenced in a study of cytomegalovirus exposure and HLA in healthy donors. Vbeta (60) and Jbeta (13) primers were used in the PCR. Repertoires were generated with immunoSEQ multiplex PCR, while TCRdb's copy carries only in-frame clones and drops some. The sample shows roughly 160,000 clones, 80% to 90% of them seen only once. Material: PBMCs. The receptor set was obtained from a man between 50 and 59 years old in good health and CMV-seropositive.

V usage is TRBV19 and J usage is TRBJ1-2, with D possibly matching TRBD1 (5 bases). Germline CDR1 and CDR2: LNHDA and SQIVND (reference sequence). Between the trimmed V and J ends, which lost 4 bases and 5 bases, there was a span of 8 bases. This CDR3 comprises 12 residues. CDR3 in amino acids: CASSSTGYGYTF. DNA for the CDR3: TGTGCCAGTAGTAGTACAGGTTATGGCTACACCTTC.

The CDR3 region has the DNA TGTGCCAGCAGTAATAGCGGGACCGGCGAGCAGTACTTC. Translation gives CASSNSGTGEQYF. The chain is built from TRBV6-6 and TRBJ2-7, with 8 bases lining up with TRBD2. J lost 6 bases, V lost 5 bases, and 6 bases had no gene match. There are 13 residues in the CDR3. Germline CDR1 and CDR2: MNHNY and SVGAGI (reference sequence).

This chain joins TRBV5-8 and TRBJ2-1; D is undetermined. V lost 4 bases and J lost 5, with 10 bases in between. The CDR3 totals 13 residues. Germline CDR1 and CDR2: SGHTS and YDEGEE. The DNA for the CDR3 is TGTGCCAGCAGCCTGTCCCGAGACAATGAGCAGTTCTTC. This encodes CASSLSRDNEQFF.

The chain recombines TRBV7-2 with TRBJ2-7, with 7 bases identical to TRBD2. Germline V CDR1 and CDR2: SGHTA, FQGNSA. CDR3 length equals 16 residues. V trimming: 3 bases; J trimming: 0 bases; junction bases outside the gene matches: 8. The CDR3 DNA reads as TGTGCCAGCAGCTTGGATAGCGGGCAGCTCTCCTACGAGCAGTACTTC. It codes for CASSLDSGQLSYEQYF.

The rearrangement uses TRBV11-2 and TRBJ2-1, with D perhaps TRBD1 (5 bases). The V end lost 5 bases, the J end lost 13 bases, and 9 bases lay between the germline ends. CDR3 length: 10 amino acids. Germline CDR1 and CDR2: SGHAT and FQNNGV. CDR3 loop: CASSGATQFF. The CDR3 DNA is TGTGCCAGCAGCGGGGCTACTCAGTTCTTC. The complete variable domain, with remaining parts taken from reference TRBV11-2 and TRBJ2-1, reads EAGVAQSPRYKIIEKRQSVAFWCNPISGHATLYWYQQILGQGPKLLIQFQNNGVVDDSQLPKDRFSAERLKGVDSTLKIQPAKLEDSAVYLCASSGATQFFGPGTRLTVL.

The J gene is TRBJ2-2, the V gene TRBV30, with 9 nucleotides matching TRBD2. Germline V gene data show CDR1 as GTSNPN and CDR2 as SVGIG (reference sequence). V was pared by 2 bases and J by 0 bases, with 7 bases of the junction left unmatched. This CDR3 contains 17 residues. The CDR3 DNA follows: TGTGCCTGGAGTCTAACGACTAGCGGTGCGAACACCGGGGAGCTGTTTTTT. It codes for CAWSLTTSGANTGELFF.

The rearrangement links TRBV28 to TRBJ2-1; TRBD1 is a possible D gene (5 bases). The ends were cut back, 2 bases at V and 6 bases at J, with 14 bases in the middle. The germline V gene has CDR1 MDHEN and CDR2 SYDVKM. CDR3 length: 15 residues. CDR3 amino acids: CASSLGSGRVNEQFF. In DNA form, the CDR3 reads TGTGCCAGCAGTTTAGGATCCGGCAGGGTCAATGAGCAGTTCTTC.

This clone appeared once. The chain uses TRBV2 and TRBJ1-4; weak D call: TRBD1 (5 bases). V lost 5 bases and J 0 bases, leaving 13 bases between the germline ends. Looked up from germline, CDR1 is SNHLY and CDR2 is FYNNEI. The CDR3 covers 16 residues. CDR3 sequence reads: CASSPRGTTTNEKLFF. The CDR3 coding sequence is TGTGCCAGCAGTCCCCGCGGGACTACAACTAATGAAAAACTGTTTTTT.

The genes are TRBV7-8 and TRBJ2-2; D is ambiguous. Per the germline V gene, CDR1 is SGHVS and CDR2 is FQNEAQ. V was trimmed by 10 bases and J by 6 bases, leaving 24 bases between them. CDR3 size: 16 residues. CDR3 coding DNA: TGTGCCACCAAACAATCTGGGCCTCAAAAGCCCGGGGAGCTGTTTTTT. It specifies CATKQSGPQKPGELFF.

This clone was observed once. The chain recombines TRBV27 with TRBJ2-2; tentative D call: TRBD1 (5 bases). V gave up 6 bases and J gave up 1 base, with 9 bases separating them. The CDR3 covers 14 residues. The germline CDR1 and CDR2 sequences are MNHEY and SMNVEV (reference sequence). In DNA form, the CDR3 reads TGTGCCAGCAGACTTACAGGGAACACCGGGGAGCTGTTTTTT. The encoded protein is CASRLTGNTGELFF.

The chain carries TRBV5-4 and TRBJ1-2; 12 bases are shared with TRBD1. Unmatched junction bases numbered 5, after V lost 3 bases and J lost 8 bases. The CDR3 is 14 residues long. The germline CDR1 and CDR2 sequences are SGHNT and YYREEE (reference sequence). The CDR3 region is CASSWDRGPQGYTF. CDR3 coding DNA: TGTGCCAGCAGCTGGGACAGGGGGCCTCAAGGCTACACCTTC.

The rearrangement joins TRBV6-1 to TRBJ1-4; D is ambiguous. The CDR3 totals 15 residues. The ends were cut back, 8 bases at V and 4 bases at J, with 17 bases in the middle. The V gene's germline CDR1 is MNHNS and CDR2 SASEGT. CDR3 loop: CASREFPGGNEKLFF. Written as DNA, the CDR3 is TGTGCCAGCCGAGAATTTCCGGGAGGTAATGAAAAACTGTTTTTT.

The chain links TRBV9 to TRBJ2-5; 9 bases align to TRBD2. The DNA matches TRBJ2-7 better at its end, which makes the J call doubtful. The CDR3 totals 14 residues. Germline V lookup: CDR1 SGDLS, CDR2 YYNGEE. The CDR3 DNA reads TGTGCCAGCAGCCCCTCTAGCGGGGTTTTCGAGCAGTACTTC. It translates to CASSPSSGVFEQYF.

This sequence joins TRBV30 and TRBJ2-3; 12 nucleotides agree with TRBD1. The V segment lost 5 bases and the J segment 2 bases; nucleotides outside the gene matches: 11. CDR1 GTSNPN and CDR2 SVGIG come from the germline V gene (reference sequence). This CDR3 is built from 17 residues. CDR3 sequence: CAWGKSGTGGITDTQYF. The DNA for the CDR3 is TGTGCCTGGGGGAAGTCCGGGACAGGGGGCATCACAGATACGCAGTATTTT. Full variable domain (rest looked up from reference TRBV30 and TRBJ2-3): SQTIHQWPATLVQPVGSPLSLECTVEGTSNPNLYWYRQAAGRGLQLLFYSVGIGQISSEVPQNLSASRPQDRQFILSSKKLLLSDSGFYLCAWGKSGTGGITDTQYFGPGTRLTVL.

The chain links TRBV27 to TRBJ2-3, with 7 bases matching TRBD2. The CDR3 length is 14 residues. V lost 3 bases, J lost 4 bases, and 4 bases stayed unmatched. CDR1 is MNHEY, CDR2 SMNVEV, per germline (reference sequence). The CDR3 region has the DNA TGTGCCAGCAGTTTTGCGGGAGTGTCAGATACGCAGTATTTT. Its protein product is CASSFAGVSDTQYF.

This clone has only one observation. This chain links TRBV30 with TRBJ2-3; 9 bases are shared with TRBD2. This CDR3 region has 16 residues. V lost 5 bases, J lost 7 bases, and 16 bases stayed unmatched. Germline V gene data show CDR1 as GTSNPN and CDR2 as SVGIG (reference sequence). CDR3 in amino acids: CAWVPAGGRAANTQYF. The CDR3 DNA sequence: TGTGCCTGGGTCCCCGCTGGCGGGAGGGCCGCGAATACGCAGTATTTT.

The rearrangement joins TRBV28 to TRBJ2-7, with 8 bases fitting TRBD1. CDR3 length equals 14 residues. The J segment lost 4 bases and the V segment lost 6 bases, leaving 8 bases of the junction unmatched. Germline CDR1 MDHEN, CDR2 SYDVKM. CDR3 in amino acids: CASSKPGQAYEQYF. The CDR3 DNA sequence: TGTGCCAGCAGCAAACCGGGACAGGCTTACGAGCAGTACTTC.

V is TRBV28 and J is TRBJ1-1; no clear D. The CDR3 covers 13 residues. The V gene's germline CDR1 is MDHEN and CDR2 SYDVKM. With 6 bases removed from V and 1 base from J, the gap between germline ends came to 9 bases. CDR3 amino acids: CASRALANTEAFF. CDR3 sequence (DNA): TGTGCCAGCAGAGCCCTCGCGAACACTGAAGCTTTCTTT.

The V call is TRBV28, the J call TRBJ2-7, with 16 positions matching TRBD2. V shed 6 bases and J 10 bases; nucleotides not matched to a gene: 9. The CDR3 runs to 15 residues. Germline V gives CDR1 MDHEN, CDR2 SYDVKM. DNA for the CDR3: TGTGCCAGCAGCGGTCCGGGACTAGCGGGAGGGCACCAGTACTTC. Translating gives CASSGPGLAGGHQYF.

The rearrangement joins TRBV5-1 to TRBJ1-3, with D tentatively TRBD1 (6 bases). V lost 4 bases, J lost 1 base, and 6 bases lay in between. Germline V lookup: CDR1 SGHRS, CDR2 YFSETQ. The CDR3 contains 13 residues. The CDR3, as DNA: TGCGCCAGCAGCACAGGGTCTGGAAACACCATATATTTT. Translating it yields CASSTGSGNTIYF.

Only one count was recorded for this clone. The rearrangement uses TRBV28 and TRBJ2-2, with TRBD2 matching over 8 bases. There are 15 residues in the CDR3. J gave up 5 bases and V 5 bases, and 7 bases lay outside the gene matches. Looked up from germline, CDR1 is MDHEN and CDR2 is SYDVKM. The CDR3 sequence is CASSPPGGGTGELFF. DNA for the CDR3: TGTGCCAGCAGTCCTCCCGGGGGGGGGACCGGGGAGCTGTTTTTT.

V usage is TRBV4-2 and J usage is TRBJ1-1; TRBD1 is a possible D gene (6 bases). Deletions cut 0 bases from V and 4 bases from J, with 12 bases between. This CDR3 is built from 15 residues. CDR1 and CDR2 (germline): LGHNA, YNFKEQ. CDR3 DNA: TGTGCCAGCAGCCAAGATCGCAGGGGCTCCACTGAAGCTTTCTTT. This sequence encodes CASSQDRRGSTEAFF.

The chain is built from TRBV7-3 and TRBJ2-7; D possibly corresponds to TRBD2 (5 bases). Germline V gene data show CDR1 as SGHTA and CDR2 as FQGTGA. This CDR3 is built from 15 residues. The V end lost 2 bases, the J end lost 6 bases, and 17 bases lay between the germline ends. CDR3 bases: TGTGCCAGCAGCTTATGGAGCAGCGGCGGGTTCGAGCAGTACTTC. Protein product: CASSLWSSGGFEQYF.

The rearrangement uses TRBV28 and TRBJ2-6; TRBD1 might be the D (5 bases). V was clipped by 5 bases and J by 0 bases, with 11 bases between them. The CDR3 is 16 amino acids. Germline V lookup: CDR1 MDHEN, CDR2 SYDVKM. CDR3 sequence: CASSIAGSSGANVLTF. The CDR3, as DNA: TGTGCCAGCAGTATAGCAGGGTCCTCTGGGGCCAACGTCCTGACTTTC. Drawing the rest from reference TRBV28 and TRBJ2-6, the complete variable domain is DVKVTQSSRYLVKRTGEKVFLECVQDMDHENMFWYRQDPGLGLRLIYFSYDVKMKEKGDIPEGYSVSREKKERFSLILESASTNQTSMYLCASSIAGSSGANVLTFGAGSRLTVL.

This clone appeared a few times. This chain links TRBV7-9 with TRBJ2-1; 9 bases fit TRBD1. Germline V gene sequence: CDR1 SEHNR, CDR2 FQNEAQ (reference sequence). The CDR3 has 14 amino acids. V lost 2 bases, J lost 8 bases, and 4 bases stayed unmatched. The CDR3 DNA sequence: TGTGCCAGCAGCTTAACAGGGGGCTTCGATGAGCAGTTCTTC. This translates into CASSLTGGFDEQFF.